This T cell receptor (beta chain) was sequenced during a study of Ad26.COV2.S vaccination and SARS-CoV-2 variants. This CDR3 region has 13 residues. Germline loops: CDR1 SNHLY, CDR2 FYNNEI. Sample treatment: roughly 18 received Ad26.COV2.S at low or high dose, single or two shots; a few received placebo; per-sample allocation not given. Sampling took place 63 days after the first vaccine or placebo injection. The protocol was immunoSEQ multiplex PCR, while the TCRdb copy is restricted to in-frame clones and leaves out a portion. The table has 430,000 or so clones, about 88% seen once; the top ten hold about 2.7%. For this clone: One end of the junction is discordant with germline, which a read error may explain.

The clonotype was recovered from a person between 18 and 65 years old who received the Ad26.COV2.S COVID-19 vaccine or a placebo. Sequencing used peripheral blood, obtained in a trial of Ad26.COV2.S vaccine versus placebo. This chain links TRBV2 with TRBJ2-3; D possibly corresponds to TRBD2 (5 bases). CDR3 region: CARSGQETDTQYF. The CDR3 DNA reads as TGTGCCCGCAGCGGTCAGGAAACAGATACGCAGTATTTT.